The entry below describes one T cell receptor beta chain. Its antigen is currently not known. No much larger clone exists at a distance of one base, and base qualities are not known. TCR alpha and beta CDR3 regions were amplified with the iRepertoire nested amplicon-rescue multiplex PCR (arm-PCR) platform from RNA. The input for one-step reverse transcription and amplification was 100-400 ng of tissue mRNA or PBMC total RNA. Following bead purification, Illumina adapters were added through a secondary multiplex PCR, and the libraries were then gel-purified between 200 and 400 bp. Demultiplexing relied on internal 6-nucleotide barcodes carried by the libraries. The libraries were sequenced on an Illumina MiSeq using 2x220 or 2x250 nucleotide paired-end reads. As for how the authors treated the data: Paired reads were merged with FLASH 1.2.11 and aligned to the GRCh37 human genome with BWA-MEM before extracting TRA and TRB reads. For V and J assignment, an IMGT-derived reference of cassette sequences and CDR3 motifs that included pseudogenes was used. Three-frame translation of reads was performed, and productive CDR3s were defined as those with a C...FGXG motif and no stop codons. Clonotypes were defined as unique combinations of V-J cassette pair and CDR3 amino acid sequence. Filtering of reads was based on Hamming distance, with the threshold set by the sequence error rate of each sample in mapped regions. Clones were called with MiXCR by TCRdb after fastp trimmed the public reads at Q25, and only in-frame beta chains were retained. Each CDR3 protein gets just one entry, which takes the most common genes and DNA from the rows behind it. TCRdb assigned the V and J calls; the authors' analysis was not used. The table for this sample lists about 190,000 distinct CDR3 sequences; approximately 30% of them were counted only once. 20% of the sample rests with the top ten.

V and J are truncated by 1 base and 2 bases respectively, leaving an intervening sequence of 14 bases. The CDR1 and CDR2 encoded by the germline V gene are MGHRA and YSYEKL. Its CDR3 holds 16 amino acids, cysteine through phenylalanine. Just the 48-base CDR3 DNA is kept, in frame starting at base 1. This sample stems from a study of glioma-infiltrating T cells (dated by TCRdb to 2016 to 2018). Background for the entire study: Sequencing of TCR alpha- and beta-chain repertoires was performed on glioma tissue, on non-neoplastic brain tissue, and on matched peripheral blood mononuclear cells. To gauge divergence between tissue and blood T-cell populations, every tissue-infiltrating repertoire was compared against the peripheral blood repertoire from the same patient. Three low-grade glioma patients, under ten primary glioblastoma patients and three non-glioma patients contributing non-neoplastic brain tissue were included in the paired cohort.

What the research found in general, with its limitations: Small numbers underpinned the group comparisons: 7 to 9 glioblastoma patients, three low-grade glioma patients and three non-neoplastic patients. Very few CDR3 sequences were found to be shared between tissue and blood, and this scarcity was attributed to high CDR3 diversity and limited sampling. In non-neoplastic patients, VJ-independent divergence between tissue and blood fell below expectation, whereas in all gliomas, and especially in low-grade gliomas, the divergence rose above expectation.

The chain is assembled from TRBV4-1 and TRBJ1-1, with a weak D call of TRBD1 (6 bases match). This receptor was identified in a human donor with low-grade glioma or glioblastoma, undergoing nonglioma brain surgery, or in good health (not recorded which). The sequenced sample consisted of glioma tissue, nonneoplastic brain tissue, or PBMCs (not recorded which). The CDR3 loop reads CASSQVRGQINTEAFF. The DNA is TGCGCCAGCAGCCAAGTACGAGGACAGATTAACACTGAAGCTTTCTTT.